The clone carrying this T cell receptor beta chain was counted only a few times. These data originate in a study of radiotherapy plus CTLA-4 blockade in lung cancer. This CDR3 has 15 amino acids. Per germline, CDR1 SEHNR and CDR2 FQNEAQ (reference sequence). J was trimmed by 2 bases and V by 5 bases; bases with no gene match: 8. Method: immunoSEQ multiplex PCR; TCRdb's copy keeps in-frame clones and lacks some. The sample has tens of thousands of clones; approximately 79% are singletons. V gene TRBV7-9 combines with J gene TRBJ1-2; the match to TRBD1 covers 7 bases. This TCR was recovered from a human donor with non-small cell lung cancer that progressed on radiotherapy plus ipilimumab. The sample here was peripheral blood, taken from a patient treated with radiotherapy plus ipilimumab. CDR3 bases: TGTGCCAGCAGCCCTACGTCACAGGGGAACTATGGCTACACCTTC. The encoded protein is CASSPTSQGNYGYTF. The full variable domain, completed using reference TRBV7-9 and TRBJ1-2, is DTGVSQNPRHKITKRGQNVTFRCDPISEHNRLYWYRQTLGQGPEFLTYFQNEAQLEKSRLLSDRFSAERPKGSFSTLEIQRTEQGDSAMYLCASSPTSQGNYGYTFGSGTRLTVV.